This T cell receptor (beta chain) was documented in a study of blood T cell repertoires in COVID-19. Data came from immunoSEQ multiplex PCR; TCRdb stores just in-frame clones and leaves some out. Here the sample spans 25,000 to 30,000 clones, more than 70% being singletons. Germline lookup yields CDR1 SGDLS and CDR2 YYNGEE. The length of the CDR3 is 12 residues. V trimming: 5 bases; J trimming: 10 bases; junction bases outside the gene matches: 7. The material sequenced was peripheral blood. The chain uses TRBV9 and TRBJ1-1; 8 bases agree with TRBD1. This clonotype was obtained from a boy between 2 and 10 years old with active or convalescent COVID-19. The CDR3 DNA is TGTGCCAGCAGTGACAGGGGAGATCGAGCTTTCTTT. It encodes CASSDRGDRAFF.